The 21 T cell receptor beta chains presented below share a single source sample, sequenced in a study of T-cell reconstitution after alpha-beta-depleted transplantation in children. It was with unique molecular identifiers that the TCRbeta library was prepared. Each CDR3 protein gets one entry after TCRdb re-called the PCR reads with MiXCR. The sample shows around 800,000 distinct CDR3 sequences, 15% to 20% of them seen only once. The sequencing here drew on PBMCs, mostly from graft donor cells, taken 360 days after TCRalphabeta/CD19-depleted stem cell transplant. Every receptor here comes from a male patient younger than 18 who had a stem cell transplant for acute lymphoblastic leukemia, so the T cells may come from the graft donor.

The rearrangement uses TRBV12-3 or TRBV12-4 and TRBJ2-7, with D hard to call. Trimming took 6 bases from V and 2 from J, leaving 8 bases between them. This CDR3 is built from 12 residues. DNA for the CDR3: TGTGCCAGCAGGAGTGGGCCCTACGAGCAGTACTTC. Translating it yields CASRSGPYEQYF.

The chain links TRBV5-1 to TRBJ2-1; D might be TRBD2 (5 bases). CDR3 length: 16 residues. The germline V and J ends were trimmed by 0 bases and 1 base, with 11 bases remaining between them. Germline CDR1 and CDR2: SGHRS and YFSETQ. The DNA of the CDR3 is TGCGCCAGCAGCTTGGCCAGACTACCATCCTACAATGAGCAGTTCTTC. As protein: CASSLARLPSYNEQFF.

This clonotype was counted a few times. This rearrangement joins TRBV6-2 or TRBV6-3 to TRBJ2-5, with D unclear. The CDR3 is 13 amino acids. Trimming shortened V by 4 bases and J by 7 bases, and 13 bases separated the two germline ends. CDR1 is MNHEY and CDR2 is SVGEGT in the germline V gene. The CDR3 spells CASSSGWAGTQYF. CDR3 nucleotide sequence: TGTGCCAGCAGTTCGGGCTGGGCTGGGACCCAGTACTTC.

This clonotype was counted between two and nine times. The CDR3 bases are TGTGCCAGCAGCTTGTGGGGGCAGTACGAGCAGTACTTC. It specifies CASSLWGQYEQYF. This chain uses TRBV5-6 with TRBJ2-7; D might be TRBD1 (6 bases). Trimming pared 1 base from V and 4 bases from J, leaving 9 bases between. This CDR3 contains 13 residues. The germline CDR1 and CDR2 sequences are SGHDT and YYEEEE.

This clonotype appeared many times. This chain links TRBV7-3 with TRBJ1-1; 10 positions agree with TRBD1. This CDR3 region has 15 residues. Germline CDR1 is SGHTA and CDR2 is FQGTGA. With 5 bases clipped from V and 1 base from J, the junction kept 4 bases outside the gene matches. The CDR3 coding sequence is TGTGCCAGCAGCCTCGGACAGGGGGGGAACACTGAAGCTTTCTTT. Protein: CASSLGQGGNTEAFF.

The genes are TRBV3-1 and TRBJ2-7; D is possibly TRBD1 (6 bases). There are 16 residues in the CDR3. Per the germline V gene, CDR1 is LGHDT and CDR2 is YNNKEL (reference sequence). V lost 5 bases and J lost 3, with 20 bases in between. CDR3 DNA sequence: TGTGCCAGCAGCTCTTACACACAGGGTCGGTTCTACGAGCAGTACTTC. Translation: CASSSYTQGRFYEQYF.

This clonotype was counted ten times or more. V usage is TRBV15 and J usage is TRBJ2-7, with D tentatively TRBD2 (5 bases). The CDR3 runs to 13 residues. V was trimmed by 0 bases and J by 4 bases, leaving 7 bases between them. Germline-derived CDR1 and CDR2 are LNHNV and YYDKDF (reference sequence). The CDR3 DNA is TGTGCCACCAGCAGAGATCCGGGGTACGAGCAGTACTTC. Translated: CATSRDPGYEQYF.

This clonotype was counted ten times or more. CDR3 loop: CSVEDDRVREKLFF. CDR3 nucleotide sequence: TGCAGCGTTGAAGACGACAGGGTCCGAGAAAAACTGTTTTTT. The rearrangement uses TRBV29-1 and TRBJ1-4; 7 nucleotides align to TRBD1. The CDR3 runs 14 residues. Trimming removed 0 bases from V and 8 bases from J; junction bases left unmatched: 6. CDR1 and CDR2 (germline): SQVTM, ANQGSEA.

The chain uses TRBV27 and TRBJ2-7, with D possibly TRBD2 on 6 matching bases. V lost 6 bases, J lost 2 bases, and 11 bases lay in between. The CDR3 contains 13 residues. Germline V lookup: CDR1 MNHEY, CDR2 SMNVEV (reference sequence). The CDR3: CASRDYPTYEQYF. The CDR3 nucleotides read TGTGCCAGCAGGGACTATCCGACCTACGAGCAGTACTTC.

This clonotype was counted a few times. V is TRBV19 and J is TRBJ2-7, with 7 nucleotides matching TRBD1. The CDR3 is 15 amino acids. Trimming cost V 8 bases and J 2 bases; bases outside gene matches: 12. Germline CDR1 reads LNHDA; CDR2 reads SQIVND (reference sequence). The CDR3 DNA is TGTGCCAGTTCATTCGACTTGGGACAGACCTACGAGCAGTACTTC. The encoded protein is CASSFDLGQTYEQYF.

CDR3 amino acids: CASSSKGGLAGGGDTQYF. CDR3 DNA: TGTGCCAGCAGCTCTAAAGGCGGACTAGCGGGAGGGGGAGATACGCAGTATTTT. The rearrangement joins TRBV7-2 to TRBJ2-3, with TRBD2 matching 15 bases. The CDR3 spans 18 residues. Trimming removed 4 bases from V and 5 bases from J; junction bases left unmatched: 10. Germline V gene lookup returns CDR1 SGHTA and CDR2 FQGNSA.

The V call is TRBV27, the J call TRBJ2-6; no definite D call. Germline values: CDR1 MNHEY, CDR2 SMNVEV (reference sequence). The CDR3 extends over 17 amino acids. V was shortened by 6 bases and J by 0 bases, with 15 bases between the two germline ends. The CDR3 DNA reads TGTGCCAGCAGCCCTAGGACCTTCAACTCTGGGGCCAACGTCCTGACTTTC. Amino acids: CASSPRTFNSGANVLTF.

This clonotype was detected only a few times. The chain carries TRBV6-1 and TRBJ2-5; 11 bases align to TRBD2. Germline values: CDR1 MNHNS, CDR2 SASEGT. The CDR3 runs to 16 residues. The V segment lost 6 bases and the J segment 3 bases; nucleotides outside the gene matches: 9. CDR3 loop: CASSPLPGLAEETQYF. CDR3 DNA: TGTGCCAGCAGCCCCCTCCCGGGACTAGCGGAAGAGACCCAGTACTTC.

There are many counts of this clonotype. This sequence joins TRBV3-1 and TRBJ2-6; unclear D gene. The CDR3 extends over 17 amino acids. V was shortened by 0 bases and J by 2 bases, with 11 bases between the two germline ends. The germline V gene has CDR1 LGHDT and CDR2 YNNKEL (reference sequence). The DNA for the CDR3 is TGTGCCAGCAGCCAAGAAGTCGGACGAACTGGGGCCAACGTCCTGACTTTC. Translation gives CASSQEVGRTGANVLTF.

The gene calls are TRBV12-3 or TRBV12-4 and TRBJ2-1, with 12 bases fitting TRBD2. CDR3 size: 17 residues. V trimming: 4 bases; J trimming: 7 bases; junction bases outside the gene matches: 11. CDR3 sequence reads: CASSSRTSGIIGNEQFF. The DNA of the CDR3 is TGTGCCAGCAGTTCTAGGACTAGCGGGATCATAGGTAATGAGCAGTTCTTC.

The V and J genes are TRBV11-2 and TRBJ2-7; 10 nucleotides agree with TRBD2. Germline V gives CDR1 SGHAT, CDR2 FQNNGV. The ends lost 4 bases at V and 4 bases at J; junction bases unmatched: 7. The CDR3 has 15 residues. The CDR3 loop is CASSSLAGVGYEQYF. In DNA, the CDR3 is TGTGCCAGCAGCTCTCTAGCGGGAGTAGGGTACGAGCAGTACTTC.

The chain has TRBV20-1 and TRBJ1-1; 10 bases are shared with TRBD1. The germline V gene encodes CDR1 DFQATT and CDR2 SNEGSKA (reference sequence). The CDR3 spans 14 residues. V dropped 6 bases and J dropped 5; count of bases not matched to a gene: 9. CDR3 nucleotide sequence: TGCAGTGCGCGGACAGGGGGGATGGGTACTGAAGCTTTCTTT. Translating gives CSARTGGMGTEAFF.

The chain employs TRBV29-1 and TRBJ1-2, with 12 bases identical to TRBD1. V lost 5 bases to trimming and J lost 3 bases; unmatched junction nucleotides: 7. The germline CDR1 and CDR2 sequences are SQVTM and ANQGSEA. This CDR3 has 15 amino acids. DNA of the CDR3: TGCAGCGTTCCGGGACAGGGGGCTCGGGACTATGGCTACACCTTC. Translated, it gives CSVPGQGARDYGYTF.

The chain combines TRBV5-1 with TRBJ2-1; 9 nucleotides line up with TRBD2. The junction had 13 bases not matched to a gene; V was cut back by 6 bases and J by 9 bases. This CDR3 spans 15 amino acids. Germline lookup yields CDR1 SGHRS and CDR2 YFSETQ. CDR3: CASNYEGLASFEQFF. The CDR3 bases are TGCGCCAGCAATTATGAGGGACTAGCCTCATTTGAGCAGTTCTTC. Filled out from reference TRBV5-1 and TRBJ2-1, the complete variable domain reads KAGVTQTPRYLIKTRGQQVTLSCSPISGHRSVSWYQQTPGQGLQFLFEYFSETQRNKGNFPGRFSGRQFSNSRSEMNVSTLELGDSALYLCASNYEGLASFEQFFGPGTRLTVL.

The chain carries TRBV18 and TRBJ2-3, with TRBD2 matching 10 bases. Trimming at V came to 3 bases and at J to 4 bases, leaving 7 bases not matched to a gene. The CDR3 is made up of 16 amino acids. CDR1 is KGHSH, CDR2 LQKENI, per germline. The CDR3 nucleotides are TGTGCCAGCTCACCTCCTAGCGGGAGACTGCCAGATACGCAGTATTTT. Residues: CASSPPSGRLPDTQYF.

This clonotype showed up many times. The chain links TRBV15 to TRBJ2-2; no firm D call. Trimming took 0 bases from V and 1 from J, leaving 6 bases between them. Per the germline V gene, CDR1 is LNHNV and CDR2 is YYDKDF (reference sequence). The CDR3 totals 15 residues. In DNA form, the CDR3 reads TGTGCCACCAGCAGAGATCTGGAGAACACCGGGGAGCTGTTTTTT. Translation: CATSRDLENTGELFF.